This is a list of T cell receptor beta chains from one sample in a study of blood T cell repertoires in COVID-19. Here immunoSEQ multiplex PCR was the method, and the copy in TCRdb shows in-frame clones only, minus some. Of tens of thousands of clones listed, 85% to 90% are singletons. The sequenced material came from peripheral blood. These receptors were obtained from a human donor with active COVID-19. The donor label of this sample is uncertain. Each CDR3 is given with its conserved first and last residue. Fields, in order: D gene, CDR3 length, clone size, V gene, J gene, CDR3 protein, CDR3 DNA. D genes are given only for firm matches. Size is omitted from some rows. Given values are once, few, many or a class for expanded clones.

d_call: .; cdr3_length: 17; clone_size: .; v_call: TRBV6-2/TRBV6-3; j_call: TRBJ1-2; cdr3_aa: CASSGTITRGANYGYTF; cdr3_nt: TGTGCCAGCAGTGGTACCATAACCAGGGGAGCTAACTATGGCTACACCTTC
d_call: .; cdr3_length: 11; clone_size: .; v_call: TRBV28; j_call: TRBJ2-7; cdr3_aa: CASSYSGEQYF; cdr3_nt: TGTGCCAGCAGTTATTCAGGCGAGCAGTACTTC
d_call: .; cdr3_length: 14; clone_size: .; v_call: TRBV6-5; j_call: TRBJ2-3; cdr3_aa: CASSTGSRLDTQYF; cdr3_nt: TGTGCCAGCAGTACGGGGTCGCGGTTAGATACGCAGTATTTT
d_call: .; cdr3_length: 15; clone_size: .; v_call: TRBV5-5; j_call: TRBJ2-7; cdr3_aa: CASSLAVGYSYEQYF; cdr3_nt: TGTGCCAGCAGCTTGGCCGTCGGGTACTCCTACGAGCAGTACTTC
d_call: .; cdr3_length: 13; clone_size: medium-sized; v_call: TRBV28; j_call: TRBJ2-7; cdr3_aa: CASTLGSPYEQYF; cdr3_nt: TGTGCCAGCACCTTGGGCAGCCCCTACGAGCAGTACTTC
d_call: TRBD1; cdr3_length: 16; clone_size: .; v_call: TRBV5-6; j_call: TRBJ1-5; cdr3_aa: CASSLNRGRSNQPQHF; cdr3_nt: TGTGCCAGCAGCCTTAACAGGGGAAGGAGCAATCAGCCCCAGCATTTT
d_call: .; cdr3_length: 15; clone_size: .; v_call: TRBV10-3; j_call: TRBJ2-7; cdr3_aa: CAISEGWQGGNEQYF; cdr3_nt: TGTGCCATCAGTGAGGGTTGGCAGGGCGGAAACGAGCAGTACTTC
d_call: TRBD1; cdr3_length: 15; clone_size: .; v_call: TRBV5-1; j_call: TRBJ1-4; cdr3_aa: CASSLGQGVDEKLFF; cdr3_nt: TGCGCCAGCAGCCTGGGACAGGGAGTGGATGAAAAACTGTTTTTT
d_call: .; cdr3_length: 15; clone_size: .; v_call: TRBV28; j_call: TRBJ1-3; cdr3_aa: CASTVPGVFGNTIYF; cdr3_nt: TGTGCCAGCACCGTACCGGGGGTGTTTGGAAACACCATATATTTT
d_call: TRBD1; cdr3_length: 14; clone_size: .; v_call: TRBV11-3; j_call: TRBJ2-7; cdr3_aa: CASSLRDRDYEQYF; cdr3_nt: TGTGCCAGCAGCCTCCGGGACAGGGACTACGAGCAGTACTTC
d_call: .; cdr3_length: 15; clone_size: .; v_call: TRBV18; j_call: TRBJ1-3; cdr3_aa: CASSSGMVSGNTIYF; cdr3_nt: TGTGCCAGCTCATCGGGTATGGTCTCTGGAAACACCATATATTTT
d_call: .; cdr3_length: 15; clone_size: .; v_call: TRBV3-1/TRBV3-2; j_call: TRBJ1-6; cdr3_aa: CASSPLFGGDGPLHF; cdr3_nt: TGTGCCAGCAGCCCCCTGTTTGGCGGCGATGGGCCCCTCCACTTT
d_call: .; cdr3_length: 13; clone_size: few; v_call: TRBV15; j_call: TRBJ2-3; cdr3_aa: CATSRDNDREQYF; cdr3_nt: TGTGCCACCAGCAGAGACAACGATCGGGAGCAGTATTTT
d_call: .; cdr3_length: 15; clone_size: .; v_call: TRBV10-3; j_call: TRBJ2-1; cdr3_aa: CAISEFFISWHEQFF; cdr3_nt: TGTGCCATCAGTGAGTTTTTTATATCTTGGCATGAGCAGTTCTTC
d_call: .; cdr3_length: 14; clone_size: .; v_call: TRBV19; j_call: TRBJ2-7; cdr3_aa: CASSPGVGSYEQYF; cdr3_nt: TGTGCCAGTAGCCCCGGGGTCGGCTCCTACGAGCAGTACTTC
d_call: TRBD1; cdr3_length: 14; clone_size: .; v_call: TRBV24-1; j_call: TRBJ1-2; cdr3_aa: CATSDRTGSYGYTF; cdr3_nt: TGTGCCACCAGTGACCGGACAGGATCCTATGGCTACACCTTC
d_call: .; cdr3_length: 17; clone_size: .; v_call: TRBV7-8; j_call: TRBJ2-1; cdr3_aa: CASSLNPGQRSYNEQFF; cdr3_nt: TGTGCCAGCAGCCTTAATCCAGGACAAAGATCCTACAATGAGCAGTTCTTC
d_call: TRBD1; cdr3_length: 16; clone_size: .; v_call: TRBV6-5; j_call: TRBJ1-4; cdr3_aa: CASSYSGTGGDEKLFF; cdr3_nt: TGTGCCAGCAGTTACTCTGGGACAGGGGGAGATGAAAAACTGTTTTTT
d_call: .; cdr3_length: 13; clone_size: .; v_call: TRBV5-1; j_call: TRBJ2-7; cdr3_aa: CASSLGQRNEQYF; cdr3_nt: TGCGCCAGCAGCTTAGGACAGCGCAACGAGCAGTACTTC
d_call: TRBD1; cdr3_length: 12; clone_size: .; v_call: TRBV19; j_call: TRBJ2-3; cdr3_aa: CASASSRDRQYF; cdr3_nt: TGTGCCAGTGCCTCCAGCCGGGACAGGCAGTATTTT
d_call: TRBD1; cdr3_length: 14; clone_size: .; v_call: TRBV15; j_call: TRBJ1-2; cdr3_aa: CATSRAQGEYGYTF; cdr3_nt: TGTGCCACCAGCAGAGCCCAGGGGGAGTATGGCTACACCTTC
d_call: .; cdr3_length: 15; clone_size: .; v_call: TRBV5-1; j_call: TRBJ2-1; cdr3_aa: CASSLGGVENNEQFF; cdr3_nt: TGCGCCAGCAGCTTGGGAGGTGTTGAAAACAATGAGCAGTTCTTC
d_call: .; cdr3_length: 16; clone_size: .; v_call: TRBV3-1/TRBV3-2; j_call: TRBJ2-1; cdr3_aa: CASSQVWFRLGNEQFF; cdr3_nt: TGTGCCAGCAGCCAAGTATGGTTCAGACTGGGCAATGAGCAGTTCTTC
d_call: .; cdr3_length: 14; clone_size: .; v_call: TRBV19; j_call: TRBJ1-2; cdr3_aa: CASSGTGGDYGYTF; cdr3_nt: TGTGCCAGTTCCGGGACGGGGGGGGACTATGGCTACACCTTC
d_call: .; cdr3_length: 18; clone_size: .; v_call: TRBV18; j_call: TRBJ1-2; cdr3_aa: CASSPDEIRRERDYGYTF; cdr3_nt: TGTGCCAGCTCACCAGACGAGATAAGACGAGAACGGGACTATGGCTACACCTTC
d_call: TRBD2; cdr3_length: 14; clone_size: .; v_call: TRBV7-2; j_call: TRBJ2-1; cdr3_aa: CASSPGGSYNEQFF; cdr3_nt: TGTGCCAGCAGCCCGGGGGGCTCCTACAATGAGCAGTTCTTC
d_call: .; cdr3_length: 14; clone_size: .; v_call: TRBV18; j_call: TRBJ2-7; cdr3_aa: CASLPGEGSHEQYF; cdr3_nt: TGTGCCAGCTTACCAGGAGAAGGTTCCCACGAGCAGTACTTC
d_call: TRBD1; cdr3_length: 16; clone_size: .; v_call: TRBV11-2; j_call: TRBJ2-3; cdr3_aa: CASSAGTGYIEDTQYF; cdr3_nt: TGTGCCAGCAGCGCCGGGACAGGGTATATTGAAGATACGCAGTATTTT
d_call: TRBD1; cdr3_length: 11; clone_size: .; v_call: TRBV20-1; j_call: TRBJ2-7; cdr3_aa: CSAGQGYEQYF; cdr3_nt: TGCAGTGCGGGACAGGGTTACGAGCAGTACTTC
d_call: .; cdr3_length: 16; clone_size: .; v_call: TRBV6-2/TRBV6-3; j_call: TRBJ2-2; cdr3_aa: CASSPTLPKNTGELFF; cdr3_nt: TGTGCCAGCAGCCCAACTCTGCCGAAGAACACCGGGGAGCTGTTTTTT
d_call: TRBD2; cdr3_length: 15; clone_size: .; v_call: TRBV11-2; j_call: TRBJ2-1; cdr3_aa: CASSVTSGIYNEQFF; cdr3_nt: TGTGCCAGCAGCGTGACTAGCGGGATTTACAATGAGCAGTTCTTC
d_call: .; cdr3_length: 15; clone_size: few; v_call: TRBV5-6; j_call: TRBJ1-6; cdr3_aa: CASSLGTQFWDPLHF; cdr3_nt: TGTGCCAGCAGCTTGGGGACTCAGTTTTGGGATCCCCTCCACTTT
d_call: .; cdr3_length: 15; clone_size: .; v_call: TRBV4-3; j_call: TRBJ1-4; cdr3_aa: CASSQDPRANEKLFF; cdr3_nt: TGCGCCAGCAGCCAAGATCCCAGGGCAAATGAAAAACTGTTTTTT
d_call: .; cdr3_length: 15; clone_size: few; v_call: TRBV19; j_call: TRBJ1-5; cdr3_aa: CASSIQGFSNQPQHF; cdr3_nt: TGTGCCAGTAGTATCCAGGGTTTCAGCAATCAGCCCCAGCATTTT
d_call: TRBD2; cdr3_length: 16; clone_size: .; v_call: TRBV15; j_call: TRBJ2-7; cdr3_aa: CATSRDLREGIYEQYF; cdr3_nt: TGTGCCACCAGCAGAGATTTGAGGGAGGGTATTTACGAGCAGTACTTC
d_call: .; cdr3_length: 13; clone_size: .; v_call: TRBV27; j_call: TRBJ2-4; cdr3_aa: CASSWDWKNIQYF; cdr3_nt: TGTGCCAGCAGTTGGGACTGGAAAAACATTCAGTACTTC
d_call: TRBD1; cdr3_length: 16; clone_size: .; v_call: TRBV11-2; j_call: TRBJ2-3; cdr3_aa: CASSLWGQGSTDTQYF; cdr3_nt: TGTGCCAGCAGCTTATGGGGACAGGGGAGCACAGATACGCAGTATTTT
d_call: .; cdr3_length: 15; clone_size: once; v_call: TRBV11-2; j_call: TRBJ2-7; cdr3_aa: CASSYPTESSYEQYF; cdr3_nt: TGTGCCAGCAGCTACCCGACGGAGAGCTCCTACGAGCAGTACTTC
d_call: .; cdr3_length: 12; clone_size: .; v_call: TRBV29-1; j_call: TRBJ2-1; cdr3_aa: CSVVPSINEQFF; cdr3_nt: TGCAGCGTGGTTCCTAGCATCAATGAGCAGTTCTTC
d_call: TRBD1; cdr3_length: 13; clone_size: .; v_call: TRBV10-3; j_call: TRBJ2-3; cdr3_aa: CAVTGTGLDTQYF; cdr3_nt: TGTGCCGTAACCGGGACAGGGTTGGATACGCAGTATTTT
d_call: TRBD2; cdr3_length: 15; clone_size: .; v_call: TRBV18; j_call: TRBJ2-3; cdr3_aa: CASSFTAGSKDTQYF; cdr3_nt: TGTGCCAGCTCATTTACAGCGGGGAGCAAAGATACGCAGTATTTT
d_call: TRBD1; cdr3_length: 14; clone_size: .; v_call: TRBV10-1; j_call: TRBJ1-4; cdr3_aa: CASSEAGTGEKLFF; cdr3_nt: TGCGCCAGCAGTGAAGCAGGGACAGGTGAAAAACTGTTTTTT